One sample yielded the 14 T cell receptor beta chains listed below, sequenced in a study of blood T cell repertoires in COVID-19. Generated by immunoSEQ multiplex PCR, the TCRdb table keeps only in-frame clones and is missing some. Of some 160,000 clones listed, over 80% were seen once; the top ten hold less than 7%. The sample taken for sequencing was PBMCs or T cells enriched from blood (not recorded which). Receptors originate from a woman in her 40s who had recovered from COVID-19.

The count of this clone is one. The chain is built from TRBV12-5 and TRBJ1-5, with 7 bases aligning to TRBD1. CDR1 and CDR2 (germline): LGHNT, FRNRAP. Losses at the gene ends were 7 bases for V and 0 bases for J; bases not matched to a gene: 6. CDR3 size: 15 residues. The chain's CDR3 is CASALRTGSNQPQHF. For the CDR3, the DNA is TGTGCTAGTGCCCTCCGGACAGGTAGCAATCAGCCCCAGCATTTT.

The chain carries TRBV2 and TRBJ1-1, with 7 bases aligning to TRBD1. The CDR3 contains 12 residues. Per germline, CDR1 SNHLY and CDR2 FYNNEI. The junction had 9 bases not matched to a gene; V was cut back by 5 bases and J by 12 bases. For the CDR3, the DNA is TGTGCCAGCAGTCGGGACAGTAGACAAACTTTCTTT. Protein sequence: CASSRDSRQTFF. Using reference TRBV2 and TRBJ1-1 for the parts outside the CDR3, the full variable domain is EPEVTQTPSHQVTQMGQEVILRCVPISNHLYFYWYRQILGQKVEFLVSFYNNEISEKSEIFDDQFSVERPDGSNFTLKIRSTKLEDSAMYFCASSRDSRQTFFGQGTRLTVV.

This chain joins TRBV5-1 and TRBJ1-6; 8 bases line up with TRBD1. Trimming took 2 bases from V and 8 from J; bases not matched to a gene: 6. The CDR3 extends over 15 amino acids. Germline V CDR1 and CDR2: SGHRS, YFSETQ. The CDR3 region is CASSFGTGGDSPLHF. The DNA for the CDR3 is TGCGCCAGCAGCTTTGGGACAGGTGGCGATTCACCCCTCCACTTT.

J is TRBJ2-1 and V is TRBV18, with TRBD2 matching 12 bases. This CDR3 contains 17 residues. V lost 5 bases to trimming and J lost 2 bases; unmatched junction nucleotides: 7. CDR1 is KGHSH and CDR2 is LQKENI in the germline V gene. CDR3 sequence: CASSEPLAGGTYNEQFF. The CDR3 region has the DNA TGTGCCAGCTCAGAGCCACTAGCGGGGGGTACCTACAATGAGCAGTTCTTC.

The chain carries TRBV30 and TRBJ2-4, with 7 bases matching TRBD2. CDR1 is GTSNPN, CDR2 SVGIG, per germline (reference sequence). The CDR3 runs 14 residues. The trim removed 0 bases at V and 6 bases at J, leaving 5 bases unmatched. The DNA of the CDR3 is TGTGCCTGGAGTGTTGGACTAGATGGAAACATTCAGTACTTC. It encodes CAWSVGLDGNIQYF.

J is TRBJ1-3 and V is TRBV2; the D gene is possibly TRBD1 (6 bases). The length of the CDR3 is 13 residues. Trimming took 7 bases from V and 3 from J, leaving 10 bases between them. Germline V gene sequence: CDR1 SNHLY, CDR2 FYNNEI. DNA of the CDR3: TGTGCCAGCACAGCAGGGGTTGGAAACACCATATATTTT. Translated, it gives CASTAGVGNTIYF. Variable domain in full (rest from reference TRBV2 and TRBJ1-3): EPEVTQTPSHQVTQMGQEVILRCVPISNHLYFYWYRQILGQKVEFLVSFYNNEISEKSEIFDDQFSVERPDGSNFTLKIRSTKLEDSAMYFCASTAGVGNTIYFGEGSWLTVV.

For the CDR3, the DNA is TGTGCCAGCTCGGGACACGTGAATGAAAAACTGTTTTTT. Amino acids: CASSGHVNEKLFF. This rearrangement joins TRBV19 to TRBJ1-4; the D gene is possibly TRBD1 (6 bases). V was cut by 9 bases and J by 5 bases, with 13 bases left in between. The CDR3 sequence is 13 residues long. CDR1 is LNHDA and CDR2 is SQIVND in the germline V gene (reference sequence). Drawing the rest from reference TRBV19 and TRBJ1-4, the complete variable domain is DGGITQSPKYLFRKEGQNVTLSCEQNLNHDAMYWYRQDPGQGLRLIYYSQIVNDFQKGDIAEGYSVSREKKESFPLTVTSAQKNPTAFYLCASSGHVNEKLFFGSGTQLSVL.

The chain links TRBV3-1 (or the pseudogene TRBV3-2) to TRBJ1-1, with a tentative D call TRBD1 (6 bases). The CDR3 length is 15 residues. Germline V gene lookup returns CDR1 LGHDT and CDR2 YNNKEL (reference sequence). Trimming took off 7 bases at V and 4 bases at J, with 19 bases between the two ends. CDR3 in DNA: TGTGCCAGCACTCCTCGGGGGGCCGGCGGCACTGAAGCTTTCTTT. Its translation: CASTPRGAGGTEAFF.

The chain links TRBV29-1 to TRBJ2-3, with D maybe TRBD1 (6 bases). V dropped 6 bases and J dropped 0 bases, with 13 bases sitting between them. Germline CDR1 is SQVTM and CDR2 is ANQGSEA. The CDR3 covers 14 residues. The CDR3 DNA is TGCAGCGTGGACAGCGATACTAGCACAGATACGCAGTATTTT. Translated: CSVDSDTSTDTQYF.

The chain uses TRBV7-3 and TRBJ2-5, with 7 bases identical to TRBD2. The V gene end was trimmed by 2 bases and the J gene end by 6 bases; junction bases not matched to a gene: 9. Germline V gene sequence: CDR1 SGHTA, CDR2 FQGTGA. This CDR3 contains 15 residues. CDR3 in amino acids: CASSLSRETSQTQYF. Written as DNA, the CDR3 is TGTGCCAGCAGCTTATCGCGGGAGACCTCTCAGACCCAGTACTTC.

This chain's CDR3 is CSVRRTGRETQYF. The CDR3 DNA is TGCAGCGTGCGTCGGACAGGGAGGGAGACCCAGTACTTC. The chain has TRBV29-1 and TRBJ2-5; 8 bases map to TRBD1. CDR3 length: 13 residues. Trimming at V came to 6 bases and at J to 5 bases, leaving 8 bases not matched to a gene. The germline gives CDR1 SQVTM, CDR2 ANQGSEA.

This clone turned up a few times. The CDR3 sequence: CASSYGQARWTEAFF. Here the CDR3 DNA reads TGTGCCAGCAGCTACGGACAGGCACGGTGGACTGAAGCTTTCTTT. This chain joins TRBV6-5 and TRBJ1-1; TRBD1 aligns across 7 bases. After removal of 6 bases from V and 5 bases from J, the junction contained 12 bases not matched to a gene. Germline assignment: CDR1 MNHEY and CDR2 SVGAGI. This CDR3 is 15 amino acids long.

CDR3 bases: TGTGCCAGTAGTCATGACAGGGTCTATGGCTACACCTTC. Amino acids: CASSHDRVYGYTF. The chain uses TRBV19 and TRBJ1-2; 7 bases align to TRBD1. The CDR3 is 13 residues long. CDR1 LNHDA and CDR2 SQIVND come from the germline V gene (reference sequence). Trimming cost V 5 bases and J 4 bases; bases outside gene matches: 4.

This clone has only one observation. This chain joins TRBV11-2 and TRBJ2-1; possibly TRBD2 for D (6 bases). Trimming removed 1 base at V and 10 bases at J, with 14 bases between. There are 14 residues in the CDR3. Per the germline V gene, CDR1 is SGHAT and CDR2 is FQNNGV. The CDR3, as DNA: TGTGCCAGCAGCTTAGCCCCGACCGGAGGGGAGCAGTTCTTC. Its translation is CASSLAPTGGEQFF. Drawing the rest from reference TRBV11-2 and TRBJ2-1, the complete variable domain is EAGVAQSPRYKIIEKRQSVAFWCNPISGHATLYWYQQILGQGPKLLIQFQNNGVVDDSQLPKDRFSAERLKGVDSTLKIQPAKLEDSAVYLCASSLAPTGGEQFFGPGTRLTVL.